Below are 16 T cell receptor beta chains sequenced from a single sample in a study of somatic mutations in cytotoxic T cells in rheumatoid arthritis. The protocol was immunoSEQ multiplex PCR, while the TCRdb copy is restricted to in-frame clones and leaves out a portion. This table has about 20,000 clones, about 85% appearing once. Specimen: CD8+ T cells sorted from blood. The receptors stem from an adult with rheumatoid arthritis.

This CDR3 reads CASRGGLVATDTQYF. The CDR3 coding sequence is TGTGCCAGCAGAGGGGGACTAGTTGCCACAGATACGCAGTATTTT. The chain is built from TRBV9 and TRBJ2-3; 8 positions match TRBD2. The CDR3 contains 15 residues. Germline V gene lookup returns CDR1 SGDLS and CDR2 YYNGEE. Trimming cost V 5 bases and J 2 bases; bases outside gene matches: 7.

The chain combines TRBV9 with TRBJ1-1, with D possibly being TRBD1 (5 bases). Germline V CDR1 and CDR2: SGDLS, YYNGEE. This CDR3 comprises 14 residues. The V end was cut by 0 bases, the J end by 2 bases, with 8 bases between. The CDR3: CASSVAQGNTEAFF. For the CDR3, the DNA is TGTGCCAGCAGCGTAGCCCAGGGAAACACTGAAGCTTTCTTT.

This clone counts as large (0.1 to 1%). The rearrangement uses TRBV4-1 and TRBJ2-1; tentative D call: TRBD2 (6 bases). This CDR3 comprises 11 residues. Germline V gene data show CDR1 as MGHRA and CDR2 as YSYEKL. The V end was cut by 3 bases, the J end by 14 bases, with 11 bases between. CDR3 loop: CASSHRLEKFF. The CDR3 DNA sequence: TGCGCCAGCAGCCACCGACTAGAAAAGTTCTTC.

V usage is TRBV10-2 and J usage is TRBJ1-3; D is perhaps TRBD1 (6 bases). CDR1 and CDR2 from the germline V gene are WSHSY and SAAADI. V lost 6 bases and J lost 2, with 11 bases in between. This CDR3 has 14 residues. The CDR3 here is CASSGGRPGNTIYF. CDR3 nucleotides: TGCGCCAGCAGCGGGGGCCGACCTGGAAACACCATATATTTT.

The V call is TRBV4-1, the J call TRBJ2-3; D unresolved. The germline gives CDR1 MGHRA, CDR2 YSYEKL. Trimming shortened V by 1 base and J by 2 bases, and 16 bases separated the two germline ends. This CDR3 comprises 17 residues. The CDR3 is CASSQATSPADTDTQYF. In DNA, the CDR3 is TGCGCCAGCAGCCAAGCGACTTCCCCTGCGGACACAGATACGCAGTATTTT.

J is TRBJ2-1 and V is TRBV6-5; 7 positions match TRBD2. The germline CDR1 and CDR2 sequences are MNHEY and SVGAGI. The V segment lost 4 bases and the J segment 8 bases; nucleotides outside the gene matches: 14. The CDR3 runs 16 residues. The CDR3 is CASSSRAGTGVDEQFF. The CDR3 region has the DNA TGTGCCAGCAGTTCAAGAGCGGGGACGGGGGTAGATGAGCAGTTCTTC.

CDR3 nucleotide sequence: TGCAGCGTGCAGGGAATGGGCTATGGCTACACCTTC. The encoded protein is CSVQGMGYGYTF. The rearrangement joins TRBV29-1 to TRBJ1-2; tentatively, D is TRBD1 (5 bases). CDR3 length: 12 residues. The germline V gene has CDR1 SQVTM and CDR2 ANQGSEA. Trimming shortened V by 6 bases and J by 4 bases, and 12 bases separated the two germline ends. The variable domain in full, with the rest retrieved from reference TRBV29-1 and TRBJ1-2, is SAVISQKPSRDICQRGTSLTIQCQVDSQVTMMFWYRQQPGQSLTLIATANQGSEATYESGFVIDKFPISRPNLTFSTLTVSNMSPEDSSIYLCSVQGMGYGYTFGSGTRLTVV.

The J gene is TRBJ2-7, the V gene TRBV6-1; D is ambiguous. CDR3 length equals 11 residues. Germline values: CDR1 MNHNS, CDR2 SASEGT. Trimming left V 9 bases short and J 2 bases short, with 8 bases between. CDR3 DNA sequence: TGTGCCAGGCCCGGTACCTACGAGCAGTACGTC. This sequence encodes CARPGTYEQYV.

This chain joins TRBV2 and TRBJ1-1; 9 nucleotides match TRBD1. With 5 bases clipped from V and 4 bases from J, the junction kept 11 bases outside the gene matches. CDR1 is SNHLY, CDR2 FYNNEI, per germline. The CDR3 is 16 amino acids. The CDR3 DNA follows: TGTGCCAGCAGTTGGGTACAGGGGGCGCGAAGCACTGAAGCTTTCTTT. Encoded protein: CASSWVQGARSTEAFF.

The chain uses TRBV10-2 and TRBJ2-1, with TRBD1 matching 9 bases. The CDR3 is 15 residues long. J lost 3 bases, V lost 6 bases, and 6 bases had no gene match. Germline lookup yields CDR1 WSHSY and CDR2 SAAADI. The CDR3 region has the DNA TGCGCCAGCAGGAACCGGGACAGGGTCTACAATGAGCAGTTCTTC. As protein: CASRNRDRVYNEQFF.

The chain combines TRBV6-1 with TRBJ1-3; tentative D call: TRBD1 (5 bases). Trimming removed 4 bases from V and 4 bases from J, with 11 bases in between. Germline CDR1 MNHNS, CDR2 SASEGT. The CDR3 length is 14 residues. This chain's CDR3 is CASSAQGYGNTIYF. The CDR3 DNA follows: TGTGCCAGCAGTGCTCAGGGTTACGGAAACACCATATATTTT.

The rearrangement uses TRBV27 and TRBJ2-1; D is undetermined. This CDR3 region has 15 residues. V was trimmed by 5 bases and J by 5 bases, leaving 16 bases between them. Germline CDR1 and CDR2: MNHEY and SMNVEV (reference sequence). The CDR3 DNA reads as TGTGCCAGCAGTCTCTGGAATCTCGGAGACAATGAGCAGTTCTTC. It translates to CASSLWNLGDNEQFF.

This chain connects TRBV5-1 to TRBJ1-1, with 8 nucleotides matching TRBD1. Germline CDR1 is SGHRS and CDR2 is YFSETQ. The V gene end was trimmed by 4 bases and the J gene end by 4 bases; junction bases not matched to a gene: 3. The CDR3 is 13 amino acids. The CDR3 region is CASSQDRATEAFF. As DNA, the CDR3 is TGCGCCAGCAGCCAGGACAGGGCCACTGAAGCTTTCTTT.

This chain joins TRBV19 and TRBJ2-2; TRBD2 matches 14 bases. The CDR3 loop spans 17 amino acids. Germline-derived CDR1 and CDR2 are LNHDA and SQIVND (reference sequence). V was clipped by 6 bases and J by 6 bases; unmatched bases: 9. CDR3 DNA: TGTGCCAGTAGGCCCCCGGGACTAGCGGGAGTCGCCGGGGAGCTGTTTTTT. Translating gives CASRPPGLAGVAGELFF.

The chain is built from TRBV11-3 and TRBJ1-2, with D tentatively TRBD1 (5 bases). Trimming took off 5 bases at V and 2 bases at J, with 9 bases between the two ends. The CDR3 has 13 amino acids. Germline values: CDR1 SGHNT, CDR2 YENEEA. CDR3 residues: CASSPGGNYGYTF. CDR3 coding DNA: TGTGCCAGCAGCCCGGGGGGGAACTATGGCTACACCTTC.

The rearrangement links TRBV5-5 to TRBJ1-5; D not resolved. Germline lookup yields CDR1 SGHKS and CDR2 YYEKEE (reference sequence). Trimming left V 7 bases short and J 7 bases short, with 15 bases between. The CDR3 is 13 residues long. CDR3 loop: CASATDVGQPQHF. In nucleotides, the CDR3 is TGTGCCAGCGCGACGGACGTGGGGCAGCCCCAGCATTTT. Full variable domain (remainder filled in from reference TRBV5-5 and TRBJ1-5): DAGVTQSPTHLIKTRGQQVTLRCSPISGHKSVSWYQQVLGQGPQFIFQYYEKEERGRGNFPDRFSARQFPNYSSELNVNALLLGDSALYLCASATDVGQPQHFGDGTRLSIL.